This passage covers 17 T cell receptor beta chains from one sample sequenced in a study of siplizumab effects on memory and regulatory T cells. TCRdb keeps only in-frame clones here, not all; method: immunoSEQ multiplex PCR. The sample holds 100,000 or so clones, roughly 90% seen once. The sequencing input was CD4+ T cells sorted from blood. Receptors were obtained from a human donor in good health.

The chain recombines TRBV12-5 with TRBJ2-1; 8 bases align to TRBD2. Losses at the gene ends were 6 bases for V and 0 bases for J; bases not matched to a gene: 7. CDR3 length equals 16 residues. The germline gives CDR1 LGHNT, CDR2 FRNRAP. The DNA for the CDR3 is TGTGCTAGTGGACGACCAGGACTAGCCTCCTACAATGAGCAGTTCTTC. This sequence encodes CASGRPGLASYNEQFF. Full variable domain (rest looked up from reference TRBV12-5 and TRBJ2-1): DARVTQTPRHKVTEMGQEVTMRCQPILGHNTVFWYRQTMMQGLELLAYFRNRAPLDDSGMPKDRFSAEMPDATLATLKIQPSEPRDSAVYFCASGRPGLASYNEQFFGPGTRLTVL.

The CDR3 DNA sequence: TGTGCCAGCAGTCCAACGACGAGGGGCAGCGGGGAGCTGTTTTTT. Amino acid sequence: CASSPTTRGSGELFF. This chain links TRBV28 with TRBJ2-2, with D possibly being TRBD1 or TRBD2 (5 bases each). The CDR3 length is 15 residues. V was clipped by 5 bases and J by 7 bases, with 17 bases between them. CDR1 and CDR2 (germline): MDHEN, SYDVKM.

This chain joins TRBV10-3 and TRBJ2-2; possibly TRBD2 for D (6 bases). The CDR3 is made up of 16 amino acids. Germline V gives CDR1 ENHRY, CDR2 SYGVKD. The germline V and J ends were trimmed by 7 bases and 5 bases, with 20 bases remaining between them. Here the CDR3 reads CAIKEGSPSGTGELFF. CDR3 nucleotide sequence: TGTGCCATCAAGGAGGGCAGCCCCAGTGGGACCGGGGAGCTGTTTTTT.

The V call is TRBV5-1, the J call TRBJ2-3, with D possibly matching TRBD1 (5 bases). Looked up from germline, CDR1 is SGHRS and CDR2 is YFSETQ. CDR3 length: 16 residues. Trimming cost V 2 bases and J 2 bases, with 15 bases left between them. CDR3 DNA: TGCGCCAGCAGCTTATTAGACAGCTCTTCCACAGATACGCAGTATTTT. This encodes CASSLLDSSSTDTQYF. The full variable domain, with the rest looked up from reference TRBV5-1 and TRBJ2-3, is KAGVTQTPRYLIKTRGQQVTLSCSPISGHRSVSWYQQTPGQGLQFLFEYFSETQRNKGNFPGRFSGRQFSNSRSEMNVSTLELGDSALYLCASSLLDSSSTDTQYFGPGTRLTVL.

The chain links TRBV5-1 to TRBJ2-7, with D possibly being TRBD1 (6 bases). Germline V CDR1 and CDR2: SGHRS, YFSETQ. The CDR3 contains 16 residues. Trimming pared 3 bases from V and 5 bases from J, leaving 21 bases between. The CDR3 region is CASSWGPAPGPNEQYF. In nucleotides, the CDR3 is TGCGCCAGCAGCTGGGGGCCGGCGCCCGGTCCCAACGAGCAGTACTTC.

This clone was detected once. The genes are TRBV30 and TRBJ2-7; tentative D call: TRBD1 (6 bases). The CDR3 is 11 residues long. Per the germline V gene, CDR1 is GTSNPN and CDR2 is SVGIG (reference sequence). CDR3 nucleotides: TGTGCTTCGGGATTCAGGGGAGAGCAGTACTTC. Translation gives CASGFRGEQYF.

The gene calls are TRBV27 and TRBJ2-5, with D possibly being TRBD2 (6 bases). Trimming pared 1 base from V and 7 bases from J, leaving 7 bases between. Germline V gene sequence: CDR1 MNHEY, CDR2 SMNVEV (reference sequence). This CDR3 has 12 residues. The CDR3 protein is CASSLLGGTQYF. CDR3 coding DNA: TGTGCCAGCAGTTTATTGGGGGGGACCCAGTACTTC.

The chain's CDR3 is CASSSIRSSYNEQFF. CDR3 coding DNA: TGTGCCAGCAGTTCGATCCGGAGCTCCTACAATGAGCAGTTCTTC. The chain carries TRBV28 and TRBJ2-1; no definite D call. The CDR3 totals 15 residues. The V gene lost 4 bases and the J gene lost 0 bases, with 10 bases spanning the gap. CDR1 is MDHEN, CDR2 SYDVKM, per germline.

This clone was found once. CDR3 sequence reads: CASSPRGTGNTGELFF. CDR3 nucleotides: TGTGCCAGCTCACCACGGGGAACGGGAAACACCGGGGAGCTGTTTTTT. The chain has TRBV18 and TRBJ2-2, with a weak D call TRBD2 (5 bases). The CDR3 is made up of 16 amino acids. Germline loops: CDR1 KGHSH, CDR2 LQKENI. Trimming took 1 base from V and 2 from J, leaving 11 bases between them.

This chain joins TRBV6-1 and TRBJ1-4; 7 bases align to TRBD1. The germline CDR1 and CDR2 sequences are MNHNS and SASEGT. Trimming at V came to 3 bases and at J to 6 bases, leaving 7 bases not matched to a gene. This CDR3 is 15 amino acids long. The CDR3 region has the DNA TGTGCCAGCAGTGATGGCGGGACAGCTTATGAAAAACTGTTTTTT. It translates to CASSDGGTAYEKLFF.

The rearrangement links TRBV19 to TRBJ2-7; possibly TRBD1 for D (6 bases). Germline CDR1 is LNHDA and CDR2 is SQIVND (reference sequence). This CDR3 has 14 amino acids. The ends were cut back, 6 bases at V and 6 bases at J, with 18 bases in the middle. The CDR3 reads CASRGTSRWSEQYF. CDR3 in DNA: TGTGCCAGTAGGGGGACATCGCGGTGGAGCGAGCAGTACTTC.

This clone has just one count. This rearrangement joins TRBV11-3 to TRBJ2-7; TRBD1 matches at 8 bases. V trimming: 3 bases; J trimming: 4 bases; junction bases outside the gene matches: 2. The CDR3 sequence is 13 residues long. The germline V gene encodes CDR1 SGHNT and CDR2 YENEEA. CDR3 sequence reads: CASSLGQEYEQYF. The CDR3 DNA follows: TGTGCCAGCAGCTTGGGACAGGAGTACGAGCAGTACTTC.

V and J are TRBV5-4 and TRBJ2-2; 14 nucleotides agree with TRBD2. V gave up 5 bases and J gave up 3 bases; unmatched junction bases: 3. This CDR3 is built from 16 residues. Germline V gene sequence: CDR1 SGHNT, CDR2 YYREEE (reference sequence). CDR3 region: CASRVGLAGDTGELFF. The CDR3 coding sequence is TGTGCCAGCAGGGTGGGACTAGCGGGAGACACCGGGGAGCTGTTTTTT. The full variable domain, completed using reference TRBV5-4 and TRBJ2-2, is ETGVTQSPTHLIKTRGQQVTLRCSSQSGHNTVSWYQQALGQGPQFIFQYYREEENGRGNFPPRFSGLQFPNYSSELNVNALELDDSALYLCASRVGLAGDTGELFFGEGSRLTVL.

The V and J genes are TRBV28 and TRBJ1-2; 7 nucleotides line up with TRBD1. V shed 6 bases and J 0 bases; nucleotides not matched to a gene: 10. The CDR3 totals 16 residues. Germline V gives CDR1 MDHEN, CDR2 SYDVKM. CDR3 sequence: CASRSTGTAANYGYTF. The CDR3, as DNA: TGTGCCAGCAGATCCACAGGGACAGCAGCTAACTATGGCTACACCTTC.

The rearrangement uses TRBV28 and TRBJ2-1; no reliable D call. Trimming took off 8 bases at V and 7 bases at J, with 15 bases between the two ends. The CDR3 is 13 amino acids. Germline CDR1 reads MDHEN; CDR2 reads SYDVKM. Here the CDR3 DNA reads TGTGCCAGCCGCTGGGATGCCCCAAATGAGCAGTTCTTC. Its translation: CASRWDAPNEQFF.

The CDR3 is CASSLDGTGAMKQYF. The CDR3 bases are TGTGCCAGCTCATTAGATGGGACAGGGGCTATGAAGCAGTACTTC. V and J are TRBV18 and TRBJ2-7; 10 nucleotides match TRBD1. With V trimmed by 5 bases and J by 8 bases, 12 bases remained unmatched. Looked up from germline, CDR1 is KGHSH and CDR2 is LQKENI. The CDR3 totals 15 residues.

The CDR3 coding sequence is TGTGCCATCAGTGGAAGCGGGGGCAACACCGGGGAGCTGTTTTTT. This encodes CAISGSGGNTGELFF. The chain is built from TRBV10-3 and TRBJ2-2; 8 nucleotides match TRBD2. V lost 4 bases and J lost 2; bases outside the gene matches: 3. Germline loops: CDR1 ENHRY, CDR2 SYGVKD. There are 15 residues in the CDR3.